These 4 T cell receptor beta chains originate from one sample sequenced in a study of T cell responses to AZD1222 COVID-19 vaccine. Produced via immunoSEQ multiplex PCR; TCRdb's table is partial and in-frame only. The data contain approximately 120,000 clones, around 87% of them singletons. The input for sequencing was peripheral blood, taken 28 days after the second AZD1222 dose. These receptors came from an adult who received the AZD1222 COVID-19 vaccine.

CDR3 in amino acids: CASSSTQQGFNSPLHF. The CDR3 DNA follows: TGTGCCAGCAGCTCCACACAACAGGGTTTTAATTCACCCCTCCACTTT. This chain uses TRBV7-9 with TRBJ1-6; perhaps TRBD1 as D (6 bases). CDR3 length: 16 residues. V dropped 4 bases and J dropped 6 bases, with 16 bases sitting between them. CDR1 SEHNR and CDR2 FQNEAQ come from the germline V gene (reference sequence).

This chain connects TRBV7-2 to TRBJ2-1, with 15 bases identical to TRBD2. The J segment lost 9 bases and the V segment lost 4 bases, leaving 1 base of the junction unmatched. In germline, CDR1 is SGHTA, CDR2 FQGNSA. This CDR3 is built from 14 residues. CDR3 sequence (DNA): TGTGCCAGCAGCTCGGGACTAGCGGGAGGTGAGCAGTTCTTC. It yields the protein CASSSGLAGGEQFF.

This chain connects TRBV15 to TRBJ2-7, with 7 bases matching TRBD1. V lost 5 bases, J lost 3 bases, and 19 bases stayed unmatched. The CDR3 length is 18 residues. Germline CDR1 reads LNHNV; CDR2 reads YYDKDF (reference sequence). Here the CDR3 DNA reads TGTGCCACCAGCGAGAAGAGGGGGCGGGTCCTTTCCCTCTACGAGCAGTACTTC. Its translation: CATSEKRGRVLSLYEQYF.

The V and J genes are TRBV7-3 and TRBJ2-5; the D is unclear. Trimming took off 5 bases at V and 2 bases at J, with 9 bases between the two ends. The CDR3 extends over 13 amino acids. The germline V gene encodes CDR1 SGHTA and CDR2 FQGTGA. The CDR3 spells CASSLRGQETQYF. The CDR3 nucleotides read TGTGCCAGCAGCCTCCGCGGTCAAGAGACCCAGTACTTC.